This T cell receptor (beta chain) derives from a study of T cells in Graves' hyperthyroidism and ophthalmopathy. Whole-study results and caveats: Among clonotypes expanded in thyroid above 0.001, most were also found in blood.

These patients, aged 18 to 65, had recently diagnosed hyperthyroidism lasting under 2 months. This clonotype turned up a few times. The antigen remains unidentified. TCR beta CDR3 region amplification was performed from RNA transcripts. HTBI primers were used for first-round RT-PCR of the TCR CDR3. TCRdb redid the calling of the multiplex PCR reads with MiXCR, one entry per CDR3 protein. In the table there are around 700,000 distinct CDR3 sequences, around a third of which are singletons. The trim removed 6 bases at V and 6 bases at J, leaving 13 bases unmatched. The CDR3 is 15 amino acids. Germline V lookup: CDR1 MDHEN, CDR2 SYDVKM.

Sequencing was performed on blood. The chain carries TRBV28 and TRBJ1-2, with 7 nucleotides matching TRBD1. The clonotype originates from a woman aged 40 to 50 with Graves' hyperthyroidism. The CDR3 region is CASSQDLQGGNGYTF. CDR3 nucleotides: TGTGCCAGCAGCCAAGATCTCCAGGGGGGGAATGGCTACACCTTC.